This TCR beta chain was found in a study of T cell responses to AZD1222 COVID-19 vaccine. Overall study findings and caveats: Close to half of spike-specific TCRs reportedly recognize unmutated variant regions. Among AZD1222 vaccinees, only 5 to 7 were seropositive at baseline. The study found Spike-specific TCR breadth and depth rose after two AZD1222 doses.

TCRdb's table, derived via immunoSEQ multiplex PCR, lists solely in-frame clones and lacks some. The sample holds 200,000 to 250,000 clones, around 94% seen once. V was pared by 2 bases and J by 0 bases, with 8 bases between. Germline V CDR1 and CDR2: GTSNPN, SVGIG (reference sequence). The CDR3 runs to 13 residues. In this sample, this clone turned up once. What it binds is unknown. The clonotype comes from an adult who received the MenACWY meningococcal vaccine as a control. The specimen was peripheral blood, collected 28 days after the second dose of the MenACWY control vaccine. The chain links TRBV30 to TRBJ2-7; TRBD1 is a possible D gene (6 bases). The CDR3 sequence is CAWSKGVSYEQYF. The CDR3 bases are TGTGCCTGGAGTAAGGGGGTCTCCTACGAGCAGTACTTC.